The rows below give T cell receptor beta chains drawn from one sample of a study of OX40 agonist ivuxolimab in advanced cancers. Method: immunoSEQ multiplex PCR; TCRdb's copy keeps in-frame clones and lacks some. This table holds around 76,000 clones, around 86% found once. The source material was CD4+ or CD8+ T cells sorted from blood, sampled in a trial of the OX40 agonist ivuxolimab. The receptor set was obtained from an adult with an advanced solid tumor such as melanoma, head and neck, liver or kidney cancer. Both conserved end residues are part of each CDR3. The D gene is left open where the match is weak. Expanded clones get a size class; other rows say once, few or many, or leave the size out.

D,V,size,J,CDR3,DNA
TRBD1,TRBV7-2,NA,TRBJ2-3,CASSPQTGPTDTQYF,TGTGCCAGCAGCCCCCAGACAGGGCCCACAGATACGCAGTATTTT
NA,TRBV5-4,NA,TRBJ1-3,CASSTRGGLSGNTIYF,TGTGCCAGCAGCACTCGTGGCGGCCTCTCTGGAAACACCATATATTTT
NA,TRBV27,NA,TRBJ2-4,CASSLQAAKNIQYF,TGTGCCAGCAGTTTACAGGCGGCCAAAAACATTCAGTACTTC
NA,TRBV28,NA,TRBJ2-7,CASSSPRRGSSYEQYF,TGTGCCAGCAGTTCCCCCCGCCGGGGGAGTTCCTACGAGCAGTACTTC
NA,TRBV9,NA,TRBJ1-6,CASSPTQGFRESSYNSPLHF,TGTGCCAGCAGCCCCACCCAGGGATTTAGGGAGAGCTCCTATAATTCACCCCTCCACTTT
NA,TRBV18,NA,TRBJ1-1,CASSPPTKVVAFF,TGTGCCAGCTCACCACCAACTAAGGTGGTAGCTTTCTTT
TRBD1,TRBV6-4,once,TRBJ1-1,CASSRIGQGIVVTEAFF,TGTGCCAGCAGTAGGATCGGACAGGGGATAGTAGTGACTGAAGCTTTCTTT
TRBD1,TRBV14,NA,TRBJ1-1,CASSQLDRARAFF,TGTGCCAGCAGCCAGCTGGACAGGGCGAGGGCTTTCTTT
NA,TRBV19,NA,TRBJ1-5,CASSMGQGGAQPQHF,TGTGCCAGTAGTATGGGGCAGGGAGGGGCTCAGCCCCAGCATTTT
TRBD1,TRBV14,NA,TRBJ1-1,CASSHGQAPTPFF,TGTGCCAGCAGCCATGGACAGGCCCCCACACCTTTCTTT
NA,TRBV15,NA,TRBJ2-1,CATSRAGSSYNEQFF,TGTGCCACCAGCAGAGCGGGGAGCTCCTACAATGAGCAGTTCTTC
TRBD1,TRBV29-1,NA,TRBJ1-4,CSVRDRYNEKLFF,TGCAGCGTTCGGGACAGATATAATGAAAAACTGTTTTTT
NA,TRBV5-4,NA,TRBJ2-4,CASSHGTAKNIQYF,TGTGCCAGCAGCCATGGGACTGCCAAAAACATTCAGTACTTC
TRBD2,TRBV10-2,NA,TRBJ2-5,CASSEFTSGGQETQYF,TGCGCCAGCAGTGAGTTTACTAGCGGGGGGCAGGAGACCCAGTACTTC
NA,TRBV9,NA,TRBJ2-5,CASSSTPGTETQYF,TGTGCCAGCAGCTCGACCCCGGGGACCGAGACCCAGTACTTC
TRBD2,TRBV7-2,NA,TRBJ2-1,CASSSLAGVTSEQFF,TGTGCCAGCAGCTCACTAGCGGGGGTCACATCTGAGCAGTTCTTC
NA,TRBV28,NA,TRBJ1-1,CASSLLGSGGMNTEAFF,TGTGCCAGCAGTTTATTGGGGTCGGGGGGGATGAACACTGAAGCTTTCTTT
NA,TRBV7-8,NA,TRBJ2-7,CASSSEGHVIYEQYF,TGTGCCAGCAGCTCAGAAGGACATGTCATTTACGAGCAGTACTTC
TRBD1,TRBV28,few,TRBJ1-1,CASRRTGAGGGSNTEAFF,TGTGCCAGCAGGAGGACAGGGGCGGGAGGTGGATCGAACACTGAAGCTTTCTTT
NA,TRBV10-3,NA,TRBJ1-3,CATGSKASGNTIYF,TGTGCCACCGGATCGAAGGCCTCTGGAAACACCATATATTTT
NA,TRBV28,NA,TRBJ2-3,CASSPIAPDTQYF,TGTGCCAGCAGTCCTATAGCCCCGGATACGCAGTATTTT
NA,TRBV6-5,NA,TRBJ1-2,CASSYSGVVNYGYTF,TGTGCCAGCAGTTACTCCGGGGTTGTGAACTATGGCTACACCTTC
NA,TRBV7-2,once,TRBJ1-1,CASSISRPVMNTEAFF,TGTGCCAGCAGCATCTCCAGGCCCGTTATGAACACTGAAGCTTTCTTT
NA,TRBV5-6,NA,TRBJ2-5,CASSLSAQETQYF,TGTGCCAGCAGCTTGTCCGCCCAAGAGACCCAGTACTTC
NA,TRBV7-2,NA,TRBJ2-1,CASSLGGYRGNEQFF,TGTGCCAGCAGCTTAGGAGGGTACCGGGGCAATGAGCAGTTCTTC
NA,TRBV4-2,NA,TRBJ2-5,CASSQDRETQYF,TGTGCCAGCAGCCAAGATAGGGAGACCCAGTACTTC
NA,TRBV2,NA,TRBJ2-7,CASTWNPGSGAYEQYF,TGTGCCAGCACCTGGAACCCAGGATCGGGGGCCTACGAGCAGTACTTC
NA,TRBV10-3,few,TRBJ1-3,CALRAGQSGNTIYF,TGTGCCCTACGAGCCGGACAGTCTGGAAACACCATATATTTT
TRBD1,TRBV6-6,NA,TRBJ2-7,CASRQGAGYEQYF,TGTGCCAGCAGACAGGGGGCGGGGTACGAGCAGTACTTC
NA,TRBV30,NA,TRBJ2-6,CAWRVSGANVLTF,TGTGCCTGGAGGGTTTCAGGGGCCAACGTCCTGACTTTC
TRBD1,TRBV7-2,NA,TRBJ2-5,CASSPRTGQETQYF,TGTGCCAGCAGCCCCAGGACAGGGCAAGAGACCCAGTACTTC
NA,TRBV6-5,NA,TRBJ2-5,CATRRGQLGEQYF,TGTGCCACTAGAAGGGGCCAACTAGGGGAGCAGTACTTC
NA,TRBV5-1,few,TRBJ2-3,CASSLEVFGDTQYF,TGCGCCAGCAGCTTGGAAGTTTTTGGAGATACGCAGTATTTT
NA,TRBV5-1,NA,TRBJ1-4,CASSFRQSTNEKLFF,TGCGCCAGCAGCTTTAGACAATCAACTAATGAAAAACTGTTTTTT